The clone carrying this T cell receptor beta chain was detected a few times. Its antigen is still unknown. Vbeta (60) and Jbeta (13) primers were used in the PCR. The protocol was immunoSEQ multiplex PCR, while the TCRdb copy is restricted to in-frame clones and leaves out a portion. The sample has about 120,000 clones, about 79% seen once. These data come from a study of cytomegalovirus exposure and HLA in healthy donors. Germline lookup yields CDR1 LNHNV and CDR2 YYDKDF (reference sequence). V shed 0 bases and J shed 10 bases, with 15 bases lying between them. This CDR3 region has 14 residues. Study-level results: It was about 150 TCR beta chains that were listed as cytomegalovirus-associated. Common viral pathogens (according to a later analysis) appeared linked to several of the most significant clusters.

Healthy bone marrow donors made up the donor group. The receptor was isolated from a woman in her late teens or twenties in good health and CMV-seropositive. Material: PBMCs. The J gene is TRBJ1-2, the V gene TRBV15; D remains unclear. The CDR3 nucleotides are TGTGCCACCAGCAGAGATCACACGCGAGGATCCTACACCTTC. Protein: CATSRDHTRGSYTF. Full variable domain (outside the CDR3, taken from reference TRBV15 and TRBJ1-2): DAMVIQNPRYQVTQFGKPVTLSCSQTLNHNVMYWYQQKSSQAPKLLFHYYDKDFNNEADTPDNFQSRRPNTSFCFLDIRSPGLGDTAMYLCATSRDHTRGSYTFGSGTRLTVV.